The 16 T cell receptor beta chains below all came from one sample that was sequenced in a study of OX40 agonist ivuxolimab in advanced cancers. Some clones are missing from TCRdb's copy, which holds only in-frame ones; the method was immunoSEQ multiplex PCR. The sample carries 40,000 to 60,000 clones, around 93% recorded once. The material sequenced was CD4+ or CD8+ T cells sorted from blood, taken in a trial of the OX40 agonist ivuxolimab. All receptors come from an adult with an advanced solid tumor such as melanoma, head and neck, liver or kidney cancer.

In this sample, this clone turned up once. J is TRBJ2-5 and V is TRBV4-3; perhaps TRBD1 as D (6 bases). The ends were cut back, 3 bases at V and 4 bases at J, with 21 bases in the middle. CDR1 and CDR2 (germline): LGHNA, YSLEER. This CDR3 has 17 residues. CDR3 sequence reads: CASSQWPRQDVGETQYF. In DNA form, the CDR3 reads TGCGCCAGCAGCCAGTGGCCCCGACAGGATGTAGGAGAGACCCAGTACTTC.

The chain joins TRBV28 to TRBJ2-7, with 11 bases lining up with TRBD2. V dropped 5 bases and J dropped 3; count of bases not matched to a gene: 9. Germline CDR1 and CDR2: MDHEN and SYDVKM. The CDR3 is 16 residues long. Here the CDR3 reads CASSATTSGSFYEQYF. CDR3 nucleotides: TGTGCCAGCAGTGCCACTACTAGCGGGAGTTTCTACGAGCAGTACTTC.

This chain uses TRBV7-9 with TRBJ2-1; the match to TRBD1 covers 7 bases. In germline, CDR1 is SEHNR, CDR2 FQNEAQ (reference sequence). The CDR3 runs 15 residues. V lost 5 bases, J lost 2 bases, and 6 bases stayed unmatched. The CDR3 loop is CASSEGQWTYNEQFF. Here the CDR3 DNA reads TGTGCCAGCAGCGAGGGACAGTGGACCTACAATGAGCAGTTCTTC.

The gene calls are TRBV13 and TRBJ2-7; D is possibly TRBD1 or TRBD2 (5 bases each). This CDR3 is 15 amino acids long. V gave up 3 bases and J gave up 2 bases, with 14 bases separating them. Germline V gives CDR1 PRHDT, CDR2 FYEKMQ (reference sequence). The chain's CDR3 is CASSFGTLQPYEQYF. CDR3 coding DNA: TGTGCCAGCAGCTTCGGGACGCTTCAGCCCTACGAGCAGTACTTC.

Regarding this clone: This sequence is one base from a far larger clone and is likely a read error. The chain combines TRBV7-3 with TRBJ2-5, with D perhaps TRBD1 (5 bases). The CDR3 is 13 amino acids. Germline V lookup: CDR1 SGHTA, CDR2 FQGTGA. The CDR3 loop is CAGSKGHEKTQYF. In DNA form, the CDR3 reads TGTGCCGGCAGCAAAGGACATGAAAAGACCCAGTACTTC.

The chain couples TRBV28 to TRBJ2-7, with 13 bases fitting TRBD2. Germline assignment: CDR1 MDHEN and CDR2 SYDVKM. CDR3 length equals 17 residues. The ends lost 1 base at V and 5 bases at J; junction bases unmatched: 8. In nucleotides, the CDR3 is TGTGCCAGCAGTTTATTAGGACTAGCGGGAGCCGTGCACGAGCAGTACTTC. As protein: CASSLLGLAGAVHEQYF.

The chain combines TRBV7-9 with TRBJ2-2; no clear D gene. The germline V gene encodes CDR1 SEHNR and CDR2 FQNEAQ (reference sequence). V lost 5 bases and J 8 bases, leaving 21 bases between the germline ends. CDR3 length: 16 amino acids. CDR3 loop: CASSQPGPEYGGELFF. CDR3 nucleotide sequence: TGTGCCAGCAGCCAACCGGGCCCTGAATATGGGGGGGAGCTGTTTTTT. Filled out from reference TRBV7-9 and TRBJ2-2, the complete variable domain reads DTGVSQNPRHKITKRGQNVTFRCDPISEHNRLYWYRQTLGQGPEFLTYFQNEAQLEKSRLLSDRFSAERPKGSFSTLEIQRTEQGDSAMYLCASSQPGPEYGGELFFGEGSRLTVL.

The chain combines TRBV7-9 with TRBJ2-1; TRBD2 aligns across 7 bases. J gave up 12 bases and V 0 bases, and 14 bases lay outside the gene matches. CDR1 is SEHNR and CDR2 is FQNEAQ in the germline V gene (reference sequence). The CDR3 has 16 residues. DNA of the CDR3: TGTGCCAGCAGCTTAGCCCCCAGCGGGGCCGGGTTGGGGCAGTTCTTC. Its translation is CASSLAPSGAGLGQFF.

The chain employs TRBV5-6 and TRBJ1-2, with 7 bases matching TRBD1. The CDR3 length is 15 residues. Trimming removed 0 bases from V and 0 bases from J; junction bases left unmatched: 2. Germline V lookup: CDR1 SGHDT, CDR2 YYEEEE. The CDR3 DNA follows: TGTGCCAGCAGCTTGGCAGGGGGTGCTAACTATGGCTACACCTTC. Protein sequence: CASSLAGGANYGYTF.

CDR3 nucleotide sequence: TGTGCCAGCAGTTTCGAGTCACTGTATAAAGCTCAGGGGGCAGAAGGCTACACCTTC. This codes for CASSFESLYKAQGAEGYTF. The chain uses TRBV28 and TRBJ1-2, with TRBD1 identical over 8 bases. V lost 3 bases and J lost 8; bases outside the gene matches: 23. Germline V gene lookup returns CDR1 MDHEN and CDR2 SYDVKM. The CDR3 has 19 amino acids.

The V gene is TRBV5-1, the J gene TRBJ1-1; perhaps TRBD1 as D (5 bases). The CDR3 totals 13 residues. Trimming took 4 bases from V and 4 from J, leaving 11 bases between them. Germline CDR1 reads SGHRS; CDR2 reads YFSETQ. The CDR3 coding sequence is TGCGCCAGCAGCCCGCAGGGTAGCACTGAAGCTTTCTTT. Translation gives CASSPQGSTEAFF. Filled out from reference TRBV5-1 and TRBJ1-1, the complete variable domain reads KAGVTQTPRYLIKTRGQQVTLSCSPISGHRSVSWYQQTPGQGLQFLFEYFSETQRNKGNFPGRFSGRQFSNSRSEMNVSTLELGDSALYLCASSPQGSTEAFFGQGTRLTVV.

The chain uses TRBV28 and TRBJ2-1; 11 bases fit TRBD2. The length of the CDR3 is 18 residues. V trimming: 3 bases; J trimming: 5 bases; junction bases outside the gene matches: 12. CDR1 is MDHEN and CDR2 is SYDVKM in the germline V gene. For the CDR3, the DNA is TGTGCCAGCAGTTTGGTTAGCGGGAGGGCCCTCAAGGACAATGAGCAGTTCTTC. Amino acid sequence: CASSLVSGRALKDNEQFF.

The chain uses TRBV19 and TRBJ1-1; 12 bases align to TRBD1. Losses at the gene ends were 7 bases for V and 6 bases for J; bases not matched to a gene: 6. CDR1 and CDR2 (germline): LNHDA, SQIVND (reference sequence). The CDR3 runs to 14 residues. CDR3 bases: TGTGCCAGTAACCTCGGGACAGGGGGCCCTGAAGCTTTCTTT. Encoded protein: CASNLGTGGPEAFF.

The gene calls are TRBV14 and TRBJ2-2; TRBD2 is a possible D gene (6 bases). Trimming took 4 bases from V and 2 from J, leaving 11 bases between them. Germline V gives CDR1 SGHDN, CDR2 FVKESK. This CDR3 spans 15 amino acids. CDR3 region: CASSPLAFNTGELFF. CDR3 DNA: TGTGCCAGCAGCCCTCTAGCGTTCAACACCGGGGAGCTGTTTTTT. Combining the CDR3 with reference TRBV14 and TRBJ2-2 gives the whole variable domain EAGVTQFPSHSVIEKGQTVTLRCDPISGHDNLYWYRRVMGKEIKFLLHFVKESKQDESGMPNNRFLAERTGGTYSTLKVQPAELEDSGVYFCASSPLAFNTGELFFGEGSRLTVL.

This sequence joins TRBV5-6 and TRBJ2-1; 7 positions agree with TRBD2. The length of the CDR3 is 14 residues. Germline assignment: CDR1 SGHDT and CDR2 YYEEEE. Losses at the gene ends were 4 bases for V and 5 bases for J; bases not matched to a gene: 6. Here the CDR3 DNA reads TGTGCCAGCAGCCCCGGACTAGGGCACAATGAGCAGTTCTTC. Its protein is CASSPGLGHNEQFF.

CDR3 amino acids: CASSQGGIRGYTF. In DNA form, the CDR3 reads TGTGCCAGCAGCCAGGGGGGGATAAGAGGCTACACCTTC. The J gene is TRBJ1-2, the V gene TRBV7-2; TRBD1 matches 7 bases. With V trimmed by 5 bases and J by 8 bases, 8 bases remained unmatched. This CDR3 is 13 amino acids long. In germline, CDR1 is SGHTA, CDR2 FQGNSA.